The source of this T cell receptor beta chain is a study of PD-1 blockade in classical Hodgkin lymphoma. Germline V gene sequence: CDR1 SGHRS, CDR2 YFSETQ. This CDR3 region has 16 residues. The V end lost 4 bases, the J end lost 2 bases, and 18 bases lay between the germline ends. About this clone itself: Its antigen is undetermined.

Profiling relied on immunoSEQ multiplex PCR, and the TCRdb table lists in-frame clones only, not all of them. The sample has tens of thousands of clones, 70% to 90% seen once. Findings of the study overall: Prior to therapy, complete responders displayed diversity much like that of newly diagnosed patients. Reports indicated that newly diagnosed patients had lower baseline TCR diversity than healthy donors did.

Sample time point: cycle 4 day 1 (C4D1), after more than five weeks of nivolumab. Every patient relapsed after autologous stem cell transplantation, and brentuximab vedotin exposure varied. The source was peripheral blood mononuclear cells (PBMCs), collected before the fourth cycle of nivolumab. The receptor's source is a human donor with classical Hodgkin lymphoma. The rearrangement joins TRBV5-1 to TRBJ1-1; D not certain. The DNA of the CDR3 is TGCGCCAGCAGCGGCGGGAAGCAGACGCCAAACACTGAAGCTTTCTTT. It translates to CASSGGKQTPNTEAFF. Full variable domain (rest looked up from reference TRBV5-1 and TRBJ1-1): KAGVTQTPRYLIKTRGQQVTLSCSPISGHRSVSWYQQTPGQGLQFLFEYFSETQRNKGNFPGRFSGRQFSNSRSEMNVSTLELGDSALYLCASSGGKQTPNTEAFFGQGTRLTVV.